This is a list of T cell receptor beta chains from one sample in a study of cytomegalovirus exposure and HLA in healthy donors. The assay was immunoSEQ multiplex PCR, and TCRdb's table has in-frame clones only and misses some. The sample records some 150,000 clones, 70% to 80% being singletons. Sequenced material: PBMCs. The receptor source for this set is a man between 25 and 39 years old in good health and CMV-seropositive. The CDR3 runs from the conserved cysteine through the conserved F or W. D genes are given only for firm matches. Size values are once, few and many counts, or a class for expanded clones, and some rows have none.

clone size: few; D gene: .; V gene: TRBV5-1; J gene: TRBJ2-5; CDR3 protein: CASSLAGRVGETQYF; CDR3 DNA: TGCGCCAGCAGCTTGGCGGGCAGGGTTGGTGAGACCCAGTACTTC
clone size: once; D gene: .; V gene: TRBV27; J gene: TRBJ2-7; CDR3 protein: CASSAGTSTYEQYF; CDR3 DNA: TGTGCCAGCAGCGCCGGGACAAGCACCTACGAGCAGTACTTC
clone size: few; D gene: TRBD1; V gene: TRBV28; J gene: TRBJ1-6; CDR3 protein: CASSSDRTLRNSPLHF; CDR3 DNA: TGTGCCAGCAGCTCGGACAGGACCCTTCGGAATTCACCCCTCCACTTT
clone size: .; D gene: TRBD2; V gene: TRBV4-1; J gene: TRBJ2-1; CDR3 protein: CASKVLPSGGGGEQFF; CDR3 DNA: TGCGCCAGCAAAGTACTCCCTAGCGGGGGGGGCGGTGAGCAGTTCTTC
clone size: .; D gene: .; V gene: TRBV10-3; J gene: TRBJ2-3; CDR3 protein: CAISGTSTDTQYF; CDR3 DNA: TGTGCCATCAGTGGTACTAGCACAGATACGCAGTATTTT
clone size: .; D gene: TRBD1; V gene: TRBV7-9; J gene: TRBJ1-1; CDR3 protein: CASSTTAGGEAFF; CDR3 DNA: TGTGCCAGCAGCACCACGGCAGGGGGGGAAGCTTTCTTT
clone size: few; D gene: TRBD1; V gene: TRBV30; J gene: TRBJ1-1; CDR3 protein: CAWSVTGEGTEAFF; CDR3 DNA: TGTGCCTGGAGTGTGACAGGGGAGGGGACTGAAGCTTTCTTT
clone size: .; D gene: TRBD2; V gene: TRBV6-5; J gene: TRBJ2-7; CDR3 protein: CATTGTRTYEQYF; CDR3 DNA: TGTGCCACCACGGGGACTAGAACCTACGAGCAGTACTTC
clone size: .; D gene: .; V gene: TRBV19; J gene: TRBJ1-4; CDR3 protein: CASSWRDPVGEKLFF; CDR3 DNA: TGTGCCAGTAGTTGGCGGGACCCGGTGGGTGAAAAACTGTTTTTT
clone size: .; D gene: .; V gene: TRBV9; J gene: TRBJ2-3; CDR3 protein: CASSVGGGTLADTQYF; CDR3 DNA: TGTGCCAGCAGCGTAGGCGGCGGGACCCTGGCAGATACGCAGTATTTT
clone size: .; D gene: .; V gene: TRBV27; J gene: TRBJ1-6; CDR3 protein: CASSLRGVVVGSPLHF; CDR3 DNA: TGTGCCAGCAGCCTACGGGGGGTAGTGGTCGGTTCACCCCTCCACTTT
clone size: .; D gene: TRBD1; V gene: TRBV13; J gene: TRBJ1-2; CDR3 protein: CASSLNRGNYGYTF; CDR3 DNA: TGTGCCAGCAGCCTTAACAGGGGTAACTATGGCTACACCTTC
clone size: .; D gene: .; V gene: TRBV2; J gene: TRBJ2-2; CDR3 protein: CASSEYQSGNTGELFF; CDR3 DNA: TGTGCCAGCAGTGAATATCAATCCGGGAACACCGGGGAGCTGTTTTTT
clone size: .; D gene: .; V gene: TRBV7-9; J gene: TRBJ2-3; CDR3 protein: CASKPGVTDTQYF; CDR3 DNA: TGTGCCAGCAAACCGGGGGTCACAGATACGCAGTATTTT
clone size: .; D gene: .; V gene: TRBV21-1; J gene: TRBJ1-3; CDR3 protein: CASRPPGADGNTIYF; CDR3 DNA: TGTGCCAGCAGACCACCAGGTGCCGACGGAAACACCATATATTTT
clone size: .; D gene: TRBD1; V gene: TRBV6-4; J gene: TRBJ1-1; CDR3 protein: CASLGGTGGVTEAFF; CDR3 DNA: TGTGCCAGCCTCGGAGGGACAGGGGGCGTCACTGAAGCTTTCTTT
clone size: .; D gene: TRBD1; V gene: TRBV5-5; J gene: TRBJ2-7; CDR3 protein: CASSFDPGQPYEQYF; CDR3 DNA: TGTGCCAGCAGTTTTGACCCGGGACAGCCCTACGAGCAGTACTTC
clone size: .; D gene: .; V gene: TRBV4-1; J gene: TRBJ1-1; CDR3 protein: CASSQDRPGDTEAFF; CDR3 DNA: TGCGCCAGCAGCCAAGATCGTCCGGGGGACACTGAAGCTTTCTTT
clone size: once; D gene: .; V gene: TRBV2; J gene: TRBJ2-5; CDR3 protein: CGHGQGETQYF; CDR3 DNA: TGTGGACACGGACAAGGAGAGACCCAGTACTTC
clone size: .; D gene: TRBD2; V gene: TRBV28; J gene: TRBJ2-1; CDR3 protein: CASPGTSGGAYEQFF; CDR3 DNA: TGTGCCAGCCCTGGGACTAGCGGGGGGGCTTATGAGCAGTTCTTC
clone size: .; D gene: .; V gene: TRBV28; J gene: TRBJ1-2; CDR3 protein: CARPRVGRDYGYTF; CDR3 DNA: TGTGCCAGGCCACGGGTAGGCAGAGACTATGGCTACACCTTC
clone size: .; D gene: .; V gene: TRBV30; J gene: TRBJ1-5; CDR3 protein: CAWSGSGNQPQHF; CDR3 DNA: TGTGCCTGGAGTGGATCAGGCAATCAGCCCCAGCATTTT
clone size: .; D gene: .; V gene: TRBV6-4; J gene: TRBJ2-2; CDR3 protein: CASSQRGDTGELFF; CDR3 DNA: TGTGCCAGCAGTCAACGCGGGGACACCGGGGAGCTGTTTTTT
clone size: .; D gene: .; V gene: TRBV4-1; J gene: TRBJ2-5; CDR3 protein: CASSQSLEVIETQYF; CDR3 DNA: TGCGCCAGCAGCCAATCGCTCGAGGTAATCGAGACCCAGTACTTC
clone size: .; D gene: .; V gene: TRBV7-9; J gene: TRBJ2-7; CDR3 protein: CASSLDSSSYEQYF; CDR3 DNA: TGTGCCAGCAGCTTAGATTCCTCTTCCTACGAGCAGTACTTC
clone size: .; D gene: .; V gene: TRBV30; J gene: TRBJ1-3; CDR3 protein: CAWSRQVTSGNTIYF; CDR3 DNA: TGTGCCTGGAGTCGACAGGTGACCTCTGGAAACACCATATATTTT
clone size: .; D gene: .; V gene: TRBV29-1; J gene: TRBJ1-1; CDR3 protein: CSVVYRDNTEAFF; CDR3 DNA: TGCAGCGTTGTTTACAGGGATAATACTGAAGCTTTCTTT
clone size: .; D gene: TRBD1; V gene: TRBV6-1; J gene: TRBJ2-7; CDR3 protein: CASDPGQGVYEQYF; CDR3 DNA: TGTGCCAGTGATCCGGGACAGGGTGTTTACGAGCAGTACTTC
clone size: .; D gene: .; V gene: TRBV6-1; J gene: TRBJ2-7; CDR3 protein: CASSDPGQPPYEQYF; CDR3 DNA: TGTGCCAGCAGTGATCCCGGACAGCCTCCCTACGAGCAGTACTTC
clone size: .; D gene: .; V gene: TRBV5-1; J gene: TRBJ1-2; CDR3 protein: CASSLGGGAGTRGYTF; CDR3 DNA: TGCGCCAGCAGCTTGGGCGGTGGGGCAGGCACGAGGGGCTACACCTTC
clone size: .; D gene: TRBD1; V gene: TRBV7-9; J gene: TRBJ2-7; CDR3 protein: CASSPKDRASSYEQYF; CDR3 DNA: TGTGCCAGCAGCCCGAAAGACAGGGCAAGCTCCTACGAGCAGTACTTC
clone size: .; D gene: .; V gene: TRBV21-1; J gene: TRBJ1-1; CDR3 protein: CASNIRPESVRRNTEAFF; CDR3 DNA: TGTGCCAGCAACATCAGACCGGAGTCCGTACGGAGGAACACTGAAGCTTTCTTT
clone size: .; D gene: .; V gene: TRBV27; J gene: TRBJ2-3; CDR3 protein: CASSPDGGRSTDTQYF; CDR3 DNA: TGTGCCAGCAGTCCCGACGGGGGACGGAGCACAGATACGCAGTATTTT
clone size: .; D gene: TRBD2; V gene: TRBV6-6; J gene: TRBJ2-5; CDR3 protein: CASSPSTSGGRETQYF; CDR3 DNA: TGTGCCAGCAGTCCCTCAACTAGCGGGGGGCGGGAGACCCAGTACTTC
clone size: .; D gene: .; V gene: TRBV27; J gene: TRBJ2-7; CDR3 protein: CASSFGYEQYF; CDR3 DNA: TGTGCCAGCAGTTTCGGCTACGAGCAGTACTTC